Below are 17 T cell receptor beta chains sequenced from a single sample in a study of breast tumors, draining lymph nodes, adjacent tissues. TCRdb passed the multiplex PCR reads through MiXCR, listing each CDR3 protein once. Of 25,000 to 40,000 distinct CDR3 sequences in the sample, less than 65% were seen once. Sequences were obtained from breast tumor tissue. All receptors derive from a female donor with breast cancer. Some clones in this sample may be carry-over from other donors' samples.

The chain carries TRBV2 and TRBJ1-6; no reliable D call. Germline values: CDR1 SNHLY, CDR2 FYNNEI. The CDR3 has 16 residues. Between the trimmed V and J ends, which lost 1 base and 6 bases, there was a span of 13 bases. The CDR3 nucleotides are TGTGCCAGCAGTGAAGAGTCGGCGTTTGGTAATTCACCCCTCCACTTT. This translates into CASSEESAFGNSPLHF.

The table lists this clonotype with many counts. The CDR3: CASSPVARTTDTQYF. The CDR3 coding sequence is TGTGCCAGCAGCCCCGTGGCCCGCACCACAGATACGCAGTATTTT. The chain recombines TRBV7-8 with TRBJ2-3, with unresolved D. The CDR3 sequence is 15 residues long. V was clipped by 5 bases and J by 2 bases, with 14 bases between them. Looked up from germline, CDR1 is SGHVS and CDR2 is FQNEAQ.

The chain combines TRBV2 with TRBJ2-3, with a tentative D call TRBD1 (7 bases). The length of the CDR3 is 16 residues. V was shortened by 5 bases and J by 2 bases, with 17 bases between the two germline ends. Germline V lookup: CDR1 SNHLY, CDR2 FYNNEI. CDR3 amino acids: CASSWDSGGDTDTQYF. CDR3 coding DNA: TGTGCCAGCAGTTGGGACAGCGGAGGGGACACAGATACGCAGTATTTT.

The CDR3 loop reads CSARDGPYEQYF. The CDR3 region has the DNA TGCAGTGCTAGAGATGGACCCTACGAGCAGTACTTC. The rearrangement links TRBV20-1 to TRBJ2-7, with unresolved D. The CDR3 runs 12 residues. V was cut by 0 bases and J by 2 bases, with 5 bases left in between. CDR1 is DFQATT, CDR2 SNEGSKA, per germline (reference sequence).

The V call is TRBV24-1, the J call TRBJ2-1; 11 bases are a match to TRBD2. Trimming removed 1 base from V and 7 bases from J; junction bases left unmatched: 5. CDR3 size: 16 residues. Germline CDR1 and CDR2: KGHDR and SFDVKD. Here the CDR3 DNA reads TGTGCCACCAGTGATTTTACTAGCGGGAGATGGAATGAGCAGTTCTTC. Protein product: CATSDFTSGRWNEQFF.

The V call is TRBV12-3 or TRBV12-4, the J call TRBJ2-6; no clear D. Trimming pared 6 bases from V and 0 bases from J, leaving 12 bases between. The CDR3 consists of 16 residues. CDR3 DNA sequence: TGTGCCAGCAGCCGCTCCTTTTTCTCTGGGGCCAACGTCCTGACTTTC. The encoded protein is CASSRSFFSGANVLTF.

This chain connects TRBV11-2 to TRBJ1-2, with 7 bases identical to TRBD1. The J segment lost 8 bases and the V segment lost 5 bases, leaving 8 bases of the junction unmatched. The CDR3 runs to 13 residues. The germline CDR1 and CDR2 sequences are SGHAT and FQNNGV. The CDR3 is CASSPVGGLGYTF. CDR3 bases: TGTGCCAGCAGCCCAGTAGGGGGCTTAGGCTACACCTTC.

The chain joins TRBV5-1 to TRBJ2-7; TRBD1 matches 7 bases. The CDR3 is 15 residues long. In germline, CDR1 is SGHRS, CDR2 YFSETQ. V gave up 4 bases and J gave up 0 bases; unmatched junction bases: 7. The CDR3, as DNA: TGCGCCAGCAGCCCAGGACAGGTCACCTCCTACGAGCAGTACTTC. It is translated as CASSPGQVTSYEQYF.

As for this clonotype: A junction boundary mismatches the germline segment, possibly from a read error. The chain has TRBV7-2 and TRBJ2-3; TRBD2 matches 14 bases. Germline values: CDR1 SGHTA, CDR2 FQGNSA. The CDR3 is 16 amino acids. The chain's CDR3 is CASSMGTSGGPDTQYF. The DNA of the CDR3 is TGTGCCAGCAGCATGGGGACTAGCGGGGGCCCAGACACGCAGTATTTT. Using reference TRBV7-2 and TRBJ2-3 for the parts outside the CDR3, the full variable domain is GAGVSQSPSNKVTEKGKDVELRCDPISGHTALYWYRQSLGQGLEFLIYFQGNSAPDKSGLPSDRFSAERTGGSVSTLTIQRTQQEDSAVYLCASSMGTSGGPDTQYFGPGTRLTVL.

This clonotype was seen once. The V call is TRBV3-1, the J call TRBJ1-2; the D is unclear. Germline V gene sequence: CDR1 LGHDT, CDR2 YNNKEL (reference sequence). The CDR3 contains 12 residues. With 3 bases removed from V and 7 bases from J, the gap between germline ends came to 9 bases. The CDR3 DNA is TGTGCCAGCAGCCATCGACGTTTTGGCTACACCTTC. Protein sequence: CASSHRRFGYTF.

This chain uses TRBV11-2 with TRBJ2-5, with TRBD2 identical over 15 bases. The V and J ends lost 4 bases and 5 bases, in that order; junction bases with no gene match: 8. The CDR3 covers 17 residues. From germline, CDR1 is SGHAT and CDR2 FQNNGV. CDR3 loop: CASSSWTSGGARETQYF. The CDR3 DNA reads as TGTGCCAGCAGCTCATGGACTAGCGGGGGGGCCAGGGAGACCCAGTACTTC.

CDR3 nucleotides: TGCAGTGCTGGGGATACAGGGGGCATCCAAGAGACCCAGTACTTC. It specifies CSAGDTGGIQETQYF. The chain employs TRBV20-1 and TRBJ2-5; 9 bases match TRBD1. CDR3 length equals 15 residues. V lost 5 bases to trimming and J lost 1 base; unmatched junction nucleotides: 8. Per the germline V gene, CDR1 is DFQATT and CDR2 is SNEGSKA (reference sequence).

This chain links TRBV7-2 with TRBJ1-3; 7 bases are shared with TRBD1. CDR3 length: 14 amino acids. Germline lookup yields CDR1 SGHTA and CDR2 FQGNSA. Trimming cost V 5 bases and J 9 bases; bases outside gene matches: 10. CDR3 region: CASSNTGDVGTIYF. CDR3 DNA sequence: TGTGCCAGCAGCAACACAGGGGACGTGGGCACCATATATTTT.

The chain carries TRBV2 and TRBJ2-7; D is perhaps TRBD2 (5 bases). The V end lost 5 bases, the J end lost 6 bases, and 14 bases lay between the germline ends. Per germline, CDR1 SNHLY and CDR2 FYNNEI. The CDR3 contains 13 residues. The CDR3: CASSNGVGGEQYF. Here the CDR3 DNA reads TGTGCCAGCAGTAACGGGGTTGGTGGCGAGCAGTACTTC.

This clonotype was found once. The chain combines TRBV5-1 with TRBJ2-2; either TRBD1 or TRBD2 may supply D (5 bases each). V gave up 1 base and J gave up 2 bases, with 9 bases separating them. The CDR3 has 15 amino acids. Germline CDR1 SGHRS, CDR2 YFSETQ. The CDR3 sequence: CASSLPGTNTGELFF. The DNA of the CDR3 is TGCGCCAGCAGCTTGCCGGGGACCAACACCGGGGAGCTGTTTTTT.

The chain joins TRBV20-1 to TRBJ1-4, with a possible D match to TRBD1 (5 bases). The CDR3 covers 13 residues. Per the germline V gene, CDR1 is DFQATT and CDR2 is SNEGSKA (reference sequence). Trimming stripped 6 bases from V and 10 bases from J, with 18 bases between. Here the CDR3 DNA reads TGCAGTGCCGAGTCAGGGATGCCTCGAAAACTGTTTTTT. Its protein is CSAESGMPRKLFF.

This clonotype was seen more than once but under ten times. The gene calls are TRBV20-1 and TRBJ1-6; D is unclear. Germline-derived CDR1 and CDR2 are DFQATT and SNEGSKA (reference sequence). V was pared by 4 bases and J by 4 bases, with 8 bases between. The CDR3 covers 13 residues. CDR3 sequence (DNA): TGCAGTGCTATGGACGGATATAATTCACCCCTCCACTTT. It encodes CSAMDGYNSPLHF.